Each of the 2 T cell receptor beta chains below was sequenced from the same sample in a study of cytomegalovirus exposure and HLA in healthy donors. With 60 Vbeta and 13 Jbeta primers, the PCR was carried out. TCRdb keeps only in-frame clones here, not all; method: immunoSEQ multiplex PCR. Of 150,000 to 200,000 clones in the sample, 70% to 90% were seen once. The source material was PBMCs. The receptor source for this set is a woman aged 18 to 35 in good health and CMV-seronegative.

The chain is built from TRBV5-6 and TRBJ1-1; 7 bases fit TRBD1. J gave up 6 bases and V 4 bases, and 3 bases lay outside the gene matches. Looked up from germline, CDR1 is SGHDT and CDR2 is YYEEEE. The CDR3 spans 12 residues. The CDR3 bases are TGTGCCAGCAGCCCTGACAGGGCTGAAGCTTTCTTT. Amino acids: CASSPDRAEAFF.

This chain joins TRBV6-5 and TRBJ1-1, with TRBD1 matching 8 bases. The CDR3 consists of 15 residues. J lost 6 bases, V lost 4 bases, and 10 bases had no gene match. Germline CDR1 and CDR2: MNHEY and SVGAGI. CDR3 DNA sequence: TGTGCCAGCAGTTCCAGCAGGGGGCAAGGATCTGAAGCTTTCTTT. Its protein product is CASSSSRGQGSEAFF.